These T cell receptor beta chains were read from a single sample in a study of monozygotic twins with inflammatory bowel disease. TCRdb reprocessed the 5' RACE reads, keeping one entry per CDR3 protein, no DNA. The listing contains fewer than 200,000 distinct CDR3 sequences. Sequencing was done on a sample of blood. Receptors were obtained from a human donor with ulcerative colitis or Crohn's disease, or a healthy co-twin of an affected twin (not recorded which). Each CDR3 is given with its conserved first and last residue. Expanded clones get a size class; other rows say once, few or many, or leave the size out.

>TRBV5-1|-|TRBJ2-2
CASSLWEHTGELFF
>TRBV5-1|-|TRBJ2-3
CASSPQMTSTDTQYF
>TRBV29-1|-|TRBJ2-1
CSVLFTDEQFF
>TRBV19|-|TRBJ1-1
CASNEGTGGSGTEAFF
>TRBV7-3|-|TRBJ2-1
CASSLGGFDNEQFF
>TRBV7-9|-|TRBJ2-2
CASRSGPTNTGELFF
>TRBV7-2|-|TRBJ2-2
CASSHGTLYTGELFF
>TRBV6-5|-|TRBJ1-2
CASSYTGPSIYGYTF
>TRBV19|-|TRBJ2-1
CASALGFSYNEQFF
>TRBV5-1|-|TRBJ2-5
CASSPTSNPIQETQYF
>TRBV12-3/TRBV12-4|-|TRBJ2-1
CASSRSAGGEQFF
>TRBV12-3/TRBV12-4|-|TRBJ2-7
CASSLGHPTYEQYF
>TRBV5-6|-|TRBJ1-1
CASSVGDTEAFF
>TRBV18|-|TRBJ1-4
CASSSQGQYEKLFF
>TRBV20-1|-|TRBJ2-3
CSATRVRTDTQYF
>TRBV20-1|-|TRBJ1-2
CSARDREEANYGYTF
>TRBV9|-|TRBJ1-4
CASSAGTENEKLFF
>TRBV7-9|-|TRBJ1-1
CASSSGQLLNTEAFF
>TRBV4-3|-|TRBJ1-3
CASSLNRATAGNTIYF
>TRBV4-1|-|TRBJ2-7
CASSQAESSYQQYF
>TRBV29-1|-|TRBJ2-7
CSVGTSFGGEQYF
>TRBV7-9|-|TRBJ2-2
CACFPENIITGELFF
>TRBV9|-|TRBJ2-7
CASSPRDSSYEQYF
>TRBV10-3|-|TRBJ2-7
CAITSGGVYEQYF
>TRBV3-1|-|TRBJ2-5
CASSPVQGRETQYF
>TRBV7-8|-|TRBJ1-5
CASTQWGNQPQHF
>TRBV18|-|TRBJ1-6
CASSPGFYNSPLHF
>TRBV12-3/TRBV12-4|-|TRBJ2-7
CASSLMGLGYEQYF
>TRBV25-1|-|TRBJ2-7
CASRSRDRGYYEQYF
>TRBV5-1|medium-sized|TRBJ2-1
CASSLKPGLSNEQFF
>TRBV28|-|TRBJ1-2
CASSRTGGIYRGYTF
>TRBV7-9|-|TRBJ2-7
CASSPTGLARQYF
>TRBV5-4|-|TRBJ2-1
CASSWGSMDGEQFF
>TRBV19|-|TRBJ2-3
CASSMSLPGSPDTQYF
>TRBV25-1|-|TRBJ1-4
CASSGRALEKLFF
>TRBV15|-|TRBJ1-6
CATSRDLGGLSSGSPLHF
>TRBV20-1|-|TRBJ1-5
CSASSGYSNQPQHF
>TRBV12-3/TRBV12-4|-|TRBJ1-5
CASSLKLGTGGNQPQHF
>TRBV9|-|TRBJ2-3
CASSFRRGATFGTQYF
>TRBV9|-|TRBJ2-7
CASSMGLAGVEQYF
>TRBV5-1|-|TRBJ1-2
CASSLGQSYGYTF
>TRBV7-7|-|TRBJ2-1
CASSPLSGTANEQFF
>TRBV28|-|TRBJ2-2
CASNKHGGTGELFF
>TRBV6-5|-|TRBJ2-1
CASSYSRAGAGDNEQFF
>TRBV2|-|TRBJ2-1
CASRTPRGGAGEQFF
>TRBV7-2|-|TRBJ2-7
CASRRGLAGDYEQYF
>TRBV20-1|-|TRBJ2-1
CSAPRTEGEQFF
>TRBV20-1|-|TRBJ2-7
CSARTGGLYEQYF
>TRBV20-1|-|TRBJ2-7
CSARGDRGGSYEQYF
>TRBV5-1|-|TRBJ2-3
CASRGGGGDTQYF
>TRBV3-1|-|TRBJ1-6
CASSPLGLPLHF
>TRBV19|-|TRBJ1-5
CASSFSGGGDYQPQHF
>TRBV20-1|-|TRBJ2-1
CSRLTSGRAGEQFF